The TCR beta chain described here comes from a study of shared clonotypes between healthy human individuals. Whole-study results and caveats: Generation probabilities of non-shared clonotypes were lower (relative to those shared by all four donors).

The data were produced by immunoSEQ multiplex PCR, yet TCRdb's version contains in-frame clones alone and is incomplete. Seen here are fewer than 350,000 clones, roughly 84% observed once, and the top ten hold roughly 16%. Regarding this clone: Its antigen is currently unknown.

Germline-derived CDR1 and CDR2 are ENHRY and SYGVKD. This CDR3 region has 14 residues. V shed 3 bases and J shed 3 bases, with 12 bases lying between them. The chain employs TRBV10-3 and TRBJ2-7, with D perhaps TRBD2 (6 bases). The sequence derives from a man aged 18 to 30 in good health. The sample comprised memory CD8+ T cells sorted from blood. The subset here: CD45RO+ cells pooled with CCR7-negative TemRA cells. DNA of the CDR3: TGTGCCATCAGTGATGAGTCGCGGGACTACGAGCAGTACTTC. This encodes CAISDESRDYEQYF.